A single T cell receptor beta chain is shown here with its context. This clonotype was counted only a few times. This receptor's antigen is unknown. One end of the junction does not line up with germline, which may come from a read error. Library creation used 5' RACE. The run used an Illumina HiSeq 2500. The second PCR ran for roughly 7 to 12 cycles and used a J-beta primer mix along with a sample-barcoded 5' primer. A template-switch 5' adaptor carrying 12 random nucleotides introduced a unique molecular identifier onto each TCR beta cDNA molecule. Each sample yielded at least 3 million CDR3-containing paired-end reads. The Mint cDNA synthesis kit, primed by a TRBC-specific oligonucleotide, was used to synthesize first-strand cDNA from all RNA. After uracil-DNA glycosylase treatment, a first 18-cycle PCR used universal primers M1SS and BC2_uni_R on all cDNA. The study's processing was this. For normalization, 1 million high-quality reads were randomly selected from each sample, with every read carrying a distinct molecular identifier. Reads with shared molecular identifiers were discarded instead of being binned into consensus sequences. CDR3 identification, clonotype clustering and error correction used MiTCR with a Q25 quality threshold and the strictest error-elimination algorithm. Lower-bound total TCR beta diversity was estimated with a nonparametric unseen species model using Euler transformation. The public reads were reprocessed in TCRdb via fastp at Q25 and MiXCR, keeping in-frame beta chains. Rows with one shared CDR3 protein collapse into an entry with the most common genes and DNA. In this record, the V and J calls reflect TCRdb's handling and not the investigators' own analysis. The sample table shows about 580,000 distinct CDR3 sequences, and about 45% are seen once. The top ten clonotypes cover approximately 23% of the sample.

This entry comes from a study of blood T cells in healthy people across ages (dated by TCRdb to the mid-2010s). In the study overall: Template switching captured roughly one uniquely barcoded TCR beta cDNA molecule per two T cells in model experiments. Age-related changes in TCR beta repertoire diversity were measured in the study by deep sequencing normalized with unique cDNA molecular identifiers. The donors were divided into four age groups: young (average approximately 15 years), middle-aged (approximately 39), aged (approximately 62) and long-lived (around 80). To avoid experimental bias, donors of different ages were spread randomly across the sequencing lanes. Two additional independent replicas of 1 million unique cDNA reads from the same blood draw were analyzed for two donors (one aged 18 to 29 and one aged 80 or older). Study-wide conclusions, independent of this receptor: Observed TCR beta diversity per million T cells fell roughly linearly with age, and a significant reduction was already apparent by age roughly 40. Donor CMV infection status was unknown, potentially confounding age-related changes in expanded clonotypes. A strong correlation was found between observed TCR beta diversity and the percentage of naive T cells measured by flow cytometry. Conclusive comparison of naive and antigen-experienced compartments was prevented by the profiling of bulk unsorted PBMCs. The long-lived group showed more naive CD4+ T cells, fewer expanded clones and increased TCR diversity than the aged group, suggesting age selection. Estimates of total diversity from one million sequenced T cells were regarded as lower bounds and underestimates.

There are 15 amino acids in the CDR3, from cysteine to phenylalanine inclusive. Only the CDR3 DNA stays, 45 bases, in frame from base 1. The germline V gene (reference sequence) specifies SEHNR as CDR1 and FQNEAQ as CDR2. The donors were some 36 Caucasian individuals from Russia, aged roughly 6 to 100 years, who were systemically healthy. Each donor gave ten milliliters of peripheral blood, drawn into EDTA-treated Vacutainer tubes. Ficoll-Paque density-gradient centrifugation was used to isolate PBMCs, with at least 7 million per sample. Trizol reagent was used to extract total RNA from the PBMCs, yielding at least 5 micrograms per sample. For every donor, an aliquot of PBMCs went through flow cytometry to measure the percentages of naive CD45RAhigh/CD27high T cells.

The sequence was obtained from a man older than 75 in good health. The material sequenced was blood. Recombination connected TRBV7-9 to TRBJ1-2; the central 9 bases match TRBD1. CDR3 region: CTSSFGQGQNYGYTF. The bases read TGTACCAGCAGCTTCGGACAGGGGCAGAACTATGGCTACACCTTC.